The 25 T cell receptor beta chains given below trace back to one sample, sequenced in a study of CD8+ T cells in alopecia areata. Extraction of RNA preceded its reverse transcription into cDNA, which served as the sequencing template. This table comes from immunoSEQ multiplex PCR, and its TCRdb copy is limited to in-frame clones, with some not included. The top ten clones hold roughly 0.7% of a sample with around 200,000 clones, 45% to 75% of them seen once. The treatment is: oral pan-JAK inhibitor, 5-10 mg twice daily. Sample: CD4+ T cells sorted from blood, taken at week 4, from a patient treated with tofacitinib. The receptors were sampled from a human donor with alopecia areata.

A single count supports this clone. The V and J genes are TRBV5-1 and TRBJ2-1, with TRBD2 matching over 9 bases. V shed 4 bases, J shed 3 bases, and the junction held 5 bases outside the gene matches. The CDR3 is 15 residues long. From germline, CDR1 is SGHRS and CDR2 YFSETQ. As DNA, the CDR3 is TGCGCCAGCAGCCCGGCGGGAGGGGGCTACAATGAGCAGTTCTTC. This translates into CASSPAGGGYNEQFF.

This clone has more than one count but fewer than ten. V gene TRBV5-1 combines with J gene TRBJ2-1, with D tentatively TRBD2 (6 bases). The germline V and J ends were trimmed by 4 bases and 0 bases, with 8 bases remaining between them. This CDR3 contains 14 residues. Per the germline V gene, CDR1 is SGHRS and CDR2 is YFSETQ. DNA for the CDR3: TGCGCCAGCAGCCCCGGGAGCTCCTACAATGAGCAGTTCTTC. This gives the protein CASSPGSSYNEQFF. Supplemented by reference TRBV5-1 and TRBJ2-1, the full variable domain reads KAGVTQTPRYLIKTRGQQVTLSCSPISGHRSVSWYQQTPGQGLQFLFEYFSETQRNKGNFPGRFSGRQFSNSRSEMNVSTLELGDSALYLCASSPGSSYNEQFFGPGTRLTVL.

This CDR3 is CAISESGTGYEQYF. CDR3 DNA: TGTGCCATCAGTGAGTCGGGGACAGGCTACGAGCAGTACTTC. The chain uses TRBV10-3 and TRBJ2-7, with 8 bases matching TRBD1. Looked up from germline, CDR1 is ENHRY and CDR2 is SYGVKD. Trimming removed 0 bases from V and 3 bases from J; junction bases left unmatched: 1. The length of the CDR3 is 14 residues.

This sequence joins TRBV28 and TRBJ2-2, with a tentative D call TRBD2 (5 bases). The CDR3 extends over 16 amino acids. The germline V gene has CDR1 MDHEN and CDR2 SYDVKM. Trimming left V 3 bases short and J 8 bases short, with 19 bases between. The CDR3 bases are TGTGCCAGCAGTTTCCCCACTAGATCGGTTCCGGGGGAGCTGTTTTTT. It specifies CASSFPTRSVPGELFF. Full variable domain (remainder filled in from reference TRBV28 and TRBJ2-2): DVKVTQSSRYLVKRTGEKVFLECVQDMDHENMFWYRQDPGLGLRLIYFSYDVKMKEKGDIPEGYSVSREKKERFSLILESASTNQTSMYLCASSFPTRSVPGELFFGEGSRLTVL.

V usage is TRBV5-1 and J usage is TRBJ2-3, with D possibly matching TRBD2 (6 bases). Germline V gene data show CDR1 as SGHRS and CDR2 as YFSETQ. The CDR3 consists of 17 residues. The V gene lost 4 bases and the J gene lost 1 base, with 19 bases spanning the gap. CDR3: CASSPDVGGLGTDTQYF. CDR3 coding DNA: TGCGCCAGCAGCCCCGACGTGGGAGGTCTCGGCACAGATACGCAGTATTTT. Full variable domain (remainder filled in from reference TRBV5-1 and TRBJ2-3): KAGVTQTPRYLIKTRGQQVTLSCSPISGHRSVSWYQQTPGQGLQFLFEYFSETQRNKGNFPGRFSGRQFSNSRSEMNVSTLELGDSALYLCASSPDVGGLGTDTQYFGPGTRLTVL.

J is TRBJ2-7 and V is TRBV27; D may be TRBD1 (7 bases). V lost 5 bases, J lost 4 bases, and 15 bases lay in between. Germline CDR1 MNHEY, CDR2 SMNVEV (reference sequence). CDR3 length: 14 residues. CDR3 DNA sequence: TGTGCCAGCAGTCCACTCAGGGGGAGGTACGAGCAGTACTTC. It yields the protein CASSPLRGRYEQYF.

This clone appeared a few times. The DNA for the CDR3 is TGCGCCAGCAGCCAAGCCCTAAGCCGGGGAGAGAACACTGAAGCTTTCTTT. It translates to CASSQALSRGENTEAFF. This chain joins TRBV4-3 and TRBJ1-1; no reliable D call. With 1 base removed from V and 1 base from J, the gap between germline ends came to 16 bases. Germline values: CDR1 LGHNA, CDR2 YSLEER. The CDR3 spans 17 residues.

The chain uses TRBV10-3 and TRBJ2-7; 7 nucleotides line up with TRBD2. There are 13 residues in the CDR3. With 4 bases clipped from V and 4 bases from J, the junction kept 4 bases outside the gene matches. CDR1 ENHRY and CDR2 SYGVKD come from the germline V gene. The CDR3 DNA reads as TGTGCCATCAGTGGGAGTAGCGGGTACGAGCAGTACTTC. Residues: CAISGSSGYEQYF.

V gene TRBV5-1 combines with J gene TRBJ2-1; TRBD2 agrees at 13 bases. Germline CDR1 SGHRS, CDR2 YFSETQ. This CDR3 region has 16 residues. V shed 4 bases, J shed 8 bases, and the junction held 9 bases outside the gene matches. CDR3 DNA: TGCGCCAGCAGCATTGGGCGAGGACTAGCGGGGGATGAGCAGTTCTTC. Its protein is CASSIGRGLAGDEQFF. The full variable domain, its missing parts supplied by reference TRBV5-1 and TRBJ2-1, is KAGVTQTPRYLIKTRGQQVTLSCSPISGHRSVSWYQQTPGQGLQFLFEYFSETQRNKGNFPGRFSGRQFSNSRSEMNVSTLELGDSALYLCASSIGRGLAGDEQFFGPGTRLTVL.

This clone was seen only a few times. This chain joins TRBV4-3 and TRBJ2-5; 15 bases match TRBD2. J lost 1 base, V lost 4 bases, and 7 bases had no gene match. This CDR3 is 18 amino acids long. Germline CDR1 and CDR2: LGHNA and YSLEER. The CDR3 protein is CASSRGTSGRLSQETQYF. The CDR3 DNA reads as TGCGCCAGCAGCCGAGGGACTAGCGGGAGGTTGTCCCAAGAGACCCAGTACTTC.

This clone has more than one count but fewer than ten. V and J are TRBV4-3 and TRBJ2-3; unclear D gene. Trimming took off 1 base at V and 4 bases at J, with 6 bases between the two ends. CDR1 and CDR2 (germline): LGHNA, YSLEER. The CDR3 consists of 13 residues. As DNA, the CDR3 is TGCGCCAGCAGCCAAGCCCTATCAGATACGCAGTATTTT. Its translation: CASSQALSDTQYF.

The chain links TRBV9 to TRBJ2-3; D not certain. This CDR3 comprises 13 residues. CDR1 and CDR2 from the germline V gene are SGDLS and YYNGEE. V was shortened by 1 base and J by 1 base, with 4 bases between the two germline ends. CDR3 residues: CASSVQGTDTQYF. CDR3 nucleotides: TGTGCCAGCAGCGTACAAGGCACAGATACGCAGTATTTT.

The sample holds many counts of this clone. The rearrangement joins TRBV19 to TRBJ2-1; 11 bases are shared with TRBD2. Germline CDR1 LNHDA, CDR2 SQIVND (reference sequence). The CDR3 consists of 16 residues. V was pared by 4 bases and J by 3 bases, with 5 bases of the junction left unmatched. CDR3: CASSNPGTSGYNEQFF. For the CDR3, the DNA is TGTGCCAGTAGTAACCCGGGGACTAGCGGCTACAATGAGCAGTTCTTC.

The chain couples TRBV28 to TRBJ2-1; D not resolved. CDR1 MDHEN and CDR2 SYDVKM come from the germline V gene. The CDR3 is made up of 12 amino acids. Between the trimmed V and J ends, which lost 7 bases and 2 bases, there was a span of 6 bases. The CDR3, as DNA: TGTGCCAGCATCACTCCCTACAATGAGCAGTTCTTC. This encodes CASITPYNEQFF.

The genes are TRBV5-1 and TRBJ1-1; D ambiguous. Looked up from germline, CDR1 is SGHRS and CDR2 is YFSETQ. V shed 4 bases and J shed 1 base, with 5 bases lying between them. The length of the CDR3 is 12 residues. The CDR3 nucleotides are TGCGCCAGCAGCCTCCAGAACACTGAAGCTTTCTTT. Translation: CASSLQNTEAFF.

V gene TRBV30 combines with J gene TRBJ1-2; D unresolved. V was pared by 3 bases and J by 7 bases, with 9 bases between. The CDR3 runs 11 residues. Germline V CDR1 and CDR2: GTSNPN, SVGIG (reference sequence). The CDR3 sequence is CAWRDFSGYTF. The DNA of the CDR3 is TGTGCCTGGAGGGATTTTTCTGGCTACACCTTC.

The chain combines TRBV18 with TRBJ1-5; D ambiguous. This CDR3 is 15 amino acids long. V was cut by 2 bases and J by 3 bases, with 11 bases left in between. CDR1 and CDR2 from the germline V gene are KGHSH and LQKENI. The CDR3 here is CASSPSRGLNQPQHF. The CDR3 DNA reads TGTGCCAGCTCACCATCCCGGGGTCTCAATCAGCCCCAGCATTTT.

The chain is built from TRBV6-5 and TRBJ2-7; 7 bases are a match to TRBD1. There are 14 residues in the CDR3. CDR1 is MNHEY and CDR2 is SVGAGI in the germline V gene. Trimming took 8 bases from V and 2 from J; bases not matched to a gene: 9. CDR3 DNA: TGTGCCAGCGGATCCCGGGACAGAGCCTACGAGCAGTACTTC. It translates to CASGSRDRAYEQYF.

The gene calls are TRBV2 and TRBJ2-1; TRBD2 matches 7 bases. Germline CDR1 reads SNHLY; CDR2 reads FYNNEI. Unmatched junction bases numbered 7, after V lost 6 bases and J lost 2 bases. This CDR3 spans 15 amino acids. CDR3 region: CASSALAVTYNEQFF. CDR3 nucleotide sequence: TGTGCCAGCAGCGCCCTAGCGGTTACCTACAATGAGCAGTTCTTC.

The chain employs TRBV29-1 and TRBJ2-7; D possibly corresponds to TRBD2 (5 bases). Germline CDR1 SQVTM, CDR2 ANQGSEA. The CDR3 loop spans 14 amino acids. Trimming took 4 bases from V and 0 from J, leaving 13 bases between them. The CDR3, as DNA: TGCAGCGTTGGGGCGGGCGGAAGCTCCTACGAGCAGTACTTC. Translation gives CSVGAGGSSYEQYF.

The chain recombines TRBV14 with TRBJ2-7, with D perhaps given as TRBD1 or TRBD2 (5 bases each). The CDR3 consists of 14 residues. In germline, CDR1 is SGHDN, CDR2 FVKESK. V was pared by 4 bases and J by 5 bases, with 15 bases between. For the CDR3, the DNA is TGTGCCAGCAGCCCTCTCCCTCGGGGACACGAGCAGTACTTC. Translation gives CASSPLPRGHEQYF.

The chain links TRBV27 to TRBJ2-3; D gene uncertain. V lost 1 base and J 5 bases, leaving 10 bases between the germline ends. The germline V gene encodes CDR1 MNHEY and CDR2 SMNVEV (reference sequence). This CDR3 has 14 amino acids. The CDR3 sequence is CASSLYLPEDTQYF. The CDR3 DNA sequence: TGTGCCAGCAGTTTATACCTCCCGGAAGATACGCAGTATTTT.

J is TRBJ2-7 and V is TRBV30; 11 bases map to TRBD2. CDR3 size: 13 residues. V trimming: 2 bases; J trimming: 6 bases; junction bases outside the gene matches: 3. Germline V gene lookup returns CDR1 GTSNPN and CDR2 SVGIG (reference sequence). The CDR3 bases are TGTGCCTGGAGTCCCGGGACTAGCGGCGAGCAGTACTTC. Translating gives CAWSPGTSGEQYF.

This clone was observed a single time. This chain uses TRBV29-1 with TRBJ2-5; 11 bases are a match to TRBD2. V was pared by 6 bases and J by 4 bases, with 16 bases of the junction left unmatched. Per the germline V gene, CDR1 is SQVTM and CDR2 is ANQGSEA. This CDR3 contains 17 residues. The CDR3 here is CSVDSLAGEGAGETQYF. Here the CDR3 DNA reads TGCAGCGTGGATTCACTAGCGGGAGAGGGGGCAGGAGAGACCCAGTACTTC.

The CDR3: CASSLGDRAGGELFF. CDR3 bases: TGTGCCAGCAGCTTGGGAGACAGGGCTGGCGGGGAGCTGTTTTTT. The rearrangement links TRBV5-4 to TRBJ2-2; 7 nucleotides match TRBD1. This CDR3 contains 15 residues. J gave up 7 bases and V 0 bases, and 6 bases lay outside the gene matches. Per germline, CDR1 SGHNT and CDR2 YYREEE (reference sequence).